This T cell receptor beta chain derives from a study of cytomegalovirus exposure and HLA in healthy donors. Donors were drawn from the approximately 110-subject validation cohort, separate from the roughly 670-subject first cohort. A note on this clone: Its specificity is unknown.

Findings and caveats of the study: Overall, about 160 TCR beta chains were annotated as cytomegalovirus-associated.

Assay used: immunoSEQ multiplex PCR; TCRdb lists only in-frame clones, some missing. The sample gives 120,000 to 150,000 clones, roughly 81% of which show up once; 1.4% is in the top ten. V lost 5 bases to trimming and J lost 8 bases; unmatched junction nucleotides: 7. CDR1 and CDR2 (germline): SGHRS, YFSETQ. CDR3 length: 14 residues. The TCR sequence derives from a woman under 40 in good health and CMV-seronegative. The sequenced sample consisted of PBMCs. The rearrangement joins TRBV5-1 to TRBJ1-6; 7 bases align to TRBD1. CDR3 loop: CASSYGQADSPLHF. The CDR3 DNA sequence: TGCGCCAGCAGTTACGGACAGGCCGATTCACCCCTCCACTTT.